The 8 T cell receptor beta chains listed next were all sequenced from one sample in a study of blood T cell repertoires in COVID-19. Clones were sequenced by immunoSEQ multiplex PCR, and TCRdb holds only the in-frame ones, with some missing. The sample holds a few hundred thousand clones, 75% to 90% seen once. Sequenced: peripheral blood. These receptors all stem from a woman aged 35 to 49 with acute or convalescent COVID-19.

The chain has TRBV12-5 and TRBJ1-1; D perhaps matches TRBD1 (6 bases). Germline V CDR1 and CDR2: LGHNT, FRNRAP. V shed 7 bases and J shed 5 bases, with 14 bases lying between them. CDR3 length: 13 residues. The CDR3 nucleotides read TGTGCTAGTGCTCTAGGGGGGGGGACTGAAGCTTTCTTT. This gives the protein CASALGGGTEAFF.

V usage is TRBV11-2 and J usage is TRBJ1-1; 9 positions agree with TRBD1. Trimming at V came to 5 bases and at J to 3 bases, leaving 7 bases not matched to a gene. CDR3 length equals 15 residues. Germline CDR1 and CDR2: SGHAT and FQNNGV. The CDR3 sequence: CASSPGTGLYTEAFF. CDR3 sequence (DNA): TGTGCCAGCAGCCCCGGGACAGGGCTGTACACTGAAGCTTTCTTT. Complete variable domain (other parts from reference TRBV11-2 and TRBJ1-1): EAGVAQSPRYKIIEKRQSVAFWCNPISGHATLYWYQQILGQGPKLLIQFQNNGVVDDSQLPKDRFSAERLKGVDSTLKIQPAKLEDSAVYLCASSPGTGLYTEAFFGQGTRLTVV.

The chain links TRBV12-3 or TRBV12-4 to TRBJ2-7, with TRBD1 identical over 7 bases. J gave up 4 bases and V 6 bases, and 6 bases lay outside the gene matches. The CDR3 has 13 residues. The CDR3 DNA reads TGTGCCAGCAGGGCTAGGGGGCGTTACGAGCAGTACGTC. Translation gives CASRARGRYEQYV.

The CDR3 nucleotides are TGTGCCATCAGGAAGGGGATGGACGAAAAACTGTTTTTT. It encodes CAIRKGMDEKLFF. The chain joins TRBV10-3 to TRBJ1-4; a weak D match, TRBD1 (5 bases). This CDR3 has 13 amino acids. V lost 6 bases, J lost 8 bases, and 13 bases lay in between. Germline loops: CDR1 ENHRY, CDR2 SYGVKD.

This clone appeared once. The V gene is TRBV9, the J gene TRBJ1-2; D is perhaps TRBD1 (6 bases). V lost 7 bases and J 4 bases, leaving 20 bases between the germline ends. The length of the CDR3 is 15 residues. Looked up from germline, CDR1 is SGDLS and CDR2 is YYNGEE. The CDR3 coding sequence is TGTGCCAGCGGGGGCACAGGGCGCAACTTCTATGGCTACACCTTC. The encoded protein is CASGGTGRNFYGYTF.

The chain has TRBV5-5 and TRBJ1-5; possibly TRBD1 for D (5 bases). V dropped 0 bases and J dropped 2 bases, with 9 bases sitting between them. In germline, CDR1 is SGHKS, CDR2 YYEKEE (reference sequence). This CDR3 is 15 amino acids long. As DNA, the CDR3 is TGTGCCAGCAGCTTGGAGTGGGGGGGCAATCAGCCCCAGCATTTT. Its translation is CASSLEWGGNQPQHF.

This rearrangement joins TRBV5-1 to TRBJ1-4; D not certain. CDR3 length: 15 amino acids. Germline CDR1 SGHRS, CDR2 YFSETQ. V was pared by 4 bases and J by 0 bases, with 10 bases between. The CDR3 DNA reads as TGCGCCAGCAGCGTCCTCAGTGCAACTAATGAAAAACTGTTTTTT. This encodes CASSVLSATNEKLFF.

V gene TRBV7-8 combines with J gene TRBJ1-2; 12 positions agree with TRBD1. Germline CDR1 SGHVS, CDR2 FQNEAQ. The CDR3 loop spans 14 amino acids. The junction had 6 bases not matched to a gene; V was cut back by 4 bases and J by 9 bases. The CDR3: CASSSRDRGLSYTF. The CDR3 nucleotides are TGTGCCAGCAGCTCCCGGGACAGGGGGCTTAGCTACACCTTC.